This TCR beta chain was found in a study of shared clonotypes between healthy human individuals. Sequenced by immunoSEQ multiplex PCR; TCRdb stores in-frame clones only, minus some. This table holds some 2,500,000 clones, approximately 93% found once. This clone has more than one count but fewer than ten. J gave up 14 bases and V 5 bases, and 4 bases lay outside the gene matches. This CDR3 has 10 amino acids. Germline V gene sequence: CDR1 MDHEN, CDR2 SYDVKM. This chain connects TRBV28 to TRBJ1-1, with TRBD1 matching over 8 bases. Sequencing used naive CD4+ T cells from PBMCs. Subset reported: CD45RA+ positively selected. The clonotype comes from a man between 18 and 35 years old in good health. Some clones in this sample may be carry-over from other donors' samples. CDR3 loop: CASSAGQVFF. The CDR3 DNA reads TGTGCCAGCAGTGCGGGACAGGTCTTCTTT.